What follows is one TCR beta chain and its context. Its antigen is currently unknown. For the second PCR, which ran for 7 to 11 cycles, a sample-barcoded 5' primer and a J-beta primer mix were used. A 12-random-nucleotide template-switch adaptor tagged each cDNA molecule. A minimum of 3 million CDR3-containing paired-end reads was obtained for each sample. TCRdb itself ran the 5' RACE reads through MiXCR, one entry per CDR3 protein. This repertoire shows 1.6 million or so distinct CDR3 sequences, roughly 32% found once; its top ten account for roughly 12%. These data originate in a study of blood T cells in healthy people across ages. The wider study: Template switching retrieved approximately one barcoded beta molecule for each two T cells. Study-wide points: It was not possible, with unsorted PBMCs, to conclusively compare naive and antigen-experienced cells.

The TCR comes from a woman under 40 in good health. The sample consisted of blood.

The CDR3 bases are TGTGCCAGCAGCTTAGTCGGAGACCGCGAGACCCAGTACTTC. Its protein product is CASSLVGDRETQYF. The chain uses TRBV7-9 and TRBJ2-5; D is unclear. Germline V gives CDR1 SEHNR, CDR2 FQNEAQ (reference sequence). The V end lost 1 base, the J end lost 5 bases, and 11 bases lay between the germline ends. CDR3 length equals 14 residues.